These T cell receptor beta chains were read from a single sample in a study of regulatory T cells in long-lasting Graves disease. TCRdb re-called the multiplex PCR reads with MiXCR, one entry per CDR3 protein. The table lists around 470,000 distinct CDR3 sequences, less than 15% of them singletons. The same sample was also used in a study of T cells in Graves' hyperthyroidism and ophthalmopathy.

The sample was peripheral blood mononuclear cells (PBMCs), taken at new diagnosis, from a patient treated with antithyroid drugs. The receptors stem from a woman between 50 and 59 years old with Graves disease. CDR3s include the opening cysteine and the closing phenylalanine or tryptophan. D genes are given only for firm matches. Size values are once, few and many counts, or a class for expanded clones, and some rows have none.

abundance,d_gene,j_gene,v_gene,CDR3nt,CDR3aa
many,-,TRBJ2-7,TRBV10-3,TGTGCCATCAGTGAGGATGACTACGAGCAGTACTTC,CAISEDDYEQYF
many,-,TRBJ2-3,TRBV28,TGTGCCAGCAGTAGGGGTAGGAGCACAGATACGCAGTATTTT,CASSRGRSTDTQYF
-,-,TRBJ1-1,TRBV9,TGTGCCAGCAGCGCCTCGGATGGACTCACTGAAGCTTTCTTT,CASSASDGLTEAFF
many,TRBD2,TRBJ2-2,TRBV3-1,TGTGCCAGCAGCCAGACTAGCGGCTACACCGGGGAGCTGTTTTTT,CASSQTSGYTGELFF
many,-,TRBJ1-5,TRBV29-1,TGCAGCGTTGGACAGGTGGATCAGCCCCAGCATTTT,CSVGQVDQPQHF
-,TRBD2,TRBJ2-1,TRBV6-1,TGTGCCAGCAGCGGGACTAGCTTTGAGCAGTTCTTC,CASSGTSFEQFF
many,-,TRBJ1-5,TRBV5-5,TGTGCCAGCAGCTTGTGGGGTGGCAGCAATCAGCCCCAGCATTTT,CASSLWGGSNQPQHF
many,-,TRBJ1-5,TRBV28,TGTGCCAGCAGTTTAGTGGCCGGGGATAGCAATCAGCCCCAGCATTTT,CASSLVAGDSNQPQHF
many,TRBD1,TRBJ1-2,TRBV12-3/TRBV12-4,TGTGCCAGCAGCTTTGGGACAGGGGGATATGGCTACACCTTC,CASSFGTGGYGYTF
many,TRBD2,TRBJ2-2,TRBV13,TGTGCCAGCAGCCGCGGGGGGAACACCGGGGAGCTGTTTTTT,CASSRGGNTGELFF
many,-,TRBJ1-1,TRBV27,TGTGCCAGCAGGCCAATCCATGGCGGGGACACTGAAGCTTTCTTT,CASRPIHGGDTEAFF
many,-,TRBJ1-5,TRBV9,TGTGCCAGCAGCGTAGGAGGGGTTAATCAGCCCCAGCATTTT,CASSVGGVNQPQHF
few,TRBD2,TRBJ2-3,TRBV18,TGTGCCAGCTCACCCAGACTAGCGGGAGAACCCACAGATACGCAGTATTTT,CASSPRLAGEPTDTQYF
-,-,TRBJ2-7,TRBV6-1,TGTGCCAGCCGAGGTGGAAACTCCTACGAGCAGTACTTC,CASRGGNSYEQYF
once,-,TRBJ2-2,TRBV9,TGTGCCAGCAGCGTAGGTCCGGGTAACACCGGGGAGCTGTTTTTT,CASSVGPGNTGELFF
-,TRBD2,TRBJ2-3,TRBV11-3,TGTGCCAGCAGCTTTACCGGGACTAGCGGGGCAGATACGCAGTATTTT,CASSFTGTSGADTQYF
-,-,TRBJ2-1,TRBV7-7,TGTGCCAGCAGCTCAGGAGGCTCTGATGAGCAGTTCTTC,CASSSGGSDEQFF
-,-,TRBJ2-3,TRBV6-1,TGTGCCAGCACCCCGAATACGGTAACAGATACGCAGTATTTT,CASTPNTVTDTQYF
few,-,TRBJ1-1,TRBV29-1,TGCAGCGTTAGGAACGGATTCCCTAAGGCTTTCTTT,CSVRNGFPKAFF
many,-,TRBJ1-6,TRBV5-1,TGCGCCAGCAGCTCCCGTGATTCACCCCTCCACTTT,CASSSRDSPLHF
few,TRBD2,TRBJ2-7,TRBV18,TGTGCCAGCTCACTCCGAGCGGGGAGTGGGAACGAGCAGTACTTC,CASSLRAGSGNEQYF
-,-,TRBJ2-2,TRBV28,TGTGCCAGTCATGTAGCAGGGGACCCGAACACCGGGGAGCTGTTTTTT,CASHVAGDPNTGELFF
few,-,TRBJ2-7,TRBV28,TGTGCCAGCAGAACTCACCCCTACGAGCAGTACTTC,CASRTHPYEQYF
many,-,TRBJ1-5,TRBV28,TGTGCCAGCAGTTTTCGAATCGCCAATCAGCCCCAGCATTTT,CASSFRIANQPQHF
few,-,TRBJ2-1,TRBV5-1,TGCGCCAGCAGCTGGACTGTCGGCAATGAGCAGTTCTTC,CASSWTVGNEQFF
many,TRBD2,TRBJ2-4,TRBV12-3/TRBV12-4,TGTGCCAGCAGTTTAGTGGCGGGAGCCCTAGCCAAAAACATTCAGTACTTC,CASSLVAGALAKNIQYF
many,-,TRBJ2-2,TRBV18,TGTGCCAGCTCACCACTAACCGGGGAGCTGTTTTTT,CASSPLTGELFF
many,TRBD2,TRBJ2-7,TRBV28,TGTGCCAGCAGCCGACCTAGACTAGCGTCTCGAATGGGAACCTACGAGCAGTACTTC,CASSRPRLASRMGTYEQYF
many,-,TRBJ2-3,TRBV20-1,TGCAGTGCTTCCCGTCCTAACCGGGGCACAGATACGCAGTATTTT,CSASRPNRGTDTQYF
many,TRBD1,TRBJ2-2,TRBV28,TGTGCCAGCAGTCGCCCCGACAGGGGGTTTACCGGGGAGCTGTTTTTT,CASSRPDRGFTGELFF
many,TRBD1,TRBJ2-1,TRBV7-9,TGTGCCAGCAGCCTACCGGGGACAGAGCTTTACAATGAGCAGTTCTTC,CASSLPGTELYNEQFF
few,-,TRBJ2-7,TRBV27,TGTGCCAGCAGTTTATCTCGTGGTCAGGGCCACGAGCAGTACTTC,CASSLSRGQGHEQYF
-,-,TRBJ1-4,TRBV6-2/TRBV6-3,TGTGCCAGCAGTTACGGTTATGAAAAACTGTTTTTT,CASSYGYEKLFF
many,-,TRBJ2-3,TRBV24-1,TGTGCCACCAGTGATCTCGGCGACCCTCTCACAGATACGCAGTATTTT,CATSDLGDPLTDTQYF
-,-,TRBJ2-1,TRBV7-9,TGTGCCAGCAGCTTAGTGGGGTTAGCCGCGTCCTACAATGAGCAGTTCTTC,CASSLVGLAASYNEQFF
few,TRBD1,TRBJ1-1,TRBV4-1,TGCGCCAGCAGCCAACCCCCGGGACAGGGCCCTTTTAGGATTGAAGCTTTCTTT,CASSQPPGQGPFRIEAFF
few,TRBD1,TRBJ2-7,TRBV7-9,TGTGCCAGCAGCTTAGCGGGAAGGGGACAGCCTTCCTACGAGCAGTACTTC,CASSLAGRGQPSYEQYF
few,TRBD1,TRBJ1-5,TRBV30,TGTGCCTGGAGTGCAGGGGGCGTACAGCCCCAGCATTTT,CAWSAGGVQPQHF
-,TRBD1,TRBJ2-7,TRBV28,TGTGCCAGCACCACAGGAGGACAGGGCTACGAGCAGTACTTC,CASTTGGQGYEQYF
-,TRBD2,TRBJ2-7,TRBV5-4,TGTGCCAGCAGCTTAGCGGGAGTGGCATACGAGCAGTACTTC,CASSLAGVAYEQYF
many,TRBD1,TRBJ1-2,TRBV29-1,TGCAGCGTTGAAGATACGACAGGGTTTACCAACTATGGCTACACCTTC,CSVEDTTGFTNYGYTF
-,TRBD2,TRBJ2-1,TRBV4-1,TGCGCCAGCAGCCAACTGGGACTAGCGGACAATGAGCAGTTCTTC,CASSQLGLADNEQFF
-,TRBD1,TRBJ2-7,TRBV18,TGTGCCAGCTCACCACCCACAGGGGCAAGCGAGCAGTACTTC,CASSPPTGASEQYF
many,-,TRBJ2-7,TRBV7-9,TGTGCCAGCAGCTTCGAAGAGACCTACGAGCAGTACTTC,CASSFEETYEQYF
few,-,TRBJ2-7,TRBV27,TGTGCCAGCACGCCAGACAATTCCTACGAGCAGTACTTC,CASTPDNSYEQYF
many,-,TRBJ1-2,TRBV12-3/TRBV12-4,TGTGCCAGCAGTTACAGGGAAGGGCGTGGTGGCTACACCTTC,CASSYREGRGGYTF
few,TRBD1,TRBJ2-7,TRBV7-2,TGTGCCAGCAGCGGACCGGGACAGGGGTTCTCCTACGAGCAGTACTTC,CASSGPGQGFSYEQYF
-,-,TRBJ1-6,TRBV20-1,TGCAGTGCTAACTTGGACAGCCTCCATTCACCCCTCCACTTT,CSANLDSLHSPLHF
-,TRBD2,TRBJ2-7,TRBV19,TGTGCCAGTAGTCCAAGTCTAGCGGGTTCCTCCTACGAGCAGTACTTC,CASSPSLAGSSYEQYF
few,-,TRBJ2-2,TRBV11-3,TGTGCCAGCAGCCCCCCTGGGGGGGCGAGCACCGGGGAGCTGTTTTTT,CASSPPGGASTGELFF
-,-,TRBJ2-5,TRBV9,TGTGCCAGCAGCTCCCCCACAGCGGAAGAGACCCAGTACTTC,CASSSPTAEETQYF
many,TRBD2,TRBJ2-7,TRBV12-3/TRBV12-4,TGTGCCAGCGGACTAGCGGTCTACGAGCAGTACTTC,CASGLAVYEQYF
many,-,TRBJ1-5,TRBV28,TGTGCCAGCAGCCGTGACAGGAGAAATCAGCCCCAGCATTTT,CASSRDRRNQPQHF
many,-,TRBJ2-3,TRBV6-2/TRBV6-3,TGTGCCAGCAGGCCCCCCCTGCGTGAGATAGATACGCAGTATTTT,CASRPPLREIDTQYF
-,-,TRBJ2-5,TRBV7-2,TGTGCCAGCAGTCAAGATAGGGACCAGACCCAGTACTTC,CASSQDRDQTQYF